The T cell receptor (beta chain) under discussion was sequenced for a study of cytomegalovirus exposure and HLA in healthy donors. V lost 2 bases to trimming and J lost 5 bases; unmatched junction nucleotides: 5. The CDR3 is made up of 15 amino acids. Germline V gives CDR1 SGHTA, CDR2 FQGNSA. Assay used: immunoSEQ multiplex PCR; TCRdb lists only in-frame clones, some missing. Of around 150,000 clones in the sample, roughly four fifths were seen once. Whole-study results and caveats: It was reported that the classifier diagnosed cytomegalovirus status with high specificity and sensitivity in both the original and validation cohorts. According to a subsequent analysis, TCR clusters identified in the first cohort showed a tendency to co-occur across the roughly 120 validation repertoires. Associated with cytomegalovirus, according to the listing, were 150 to 200 TCR beta chains.

A note on this clone: Its matching antigen is unknown.

Sequencing input: PBMCs. The sequence came from a young man in good health and CMV-seropositive. The chain has TRBV7-2 and TRBJ1-4; 7 bases line up with TRBD1. The DNA for the CDR3 is TGTGCCAGCAGCTTATGGGGCAGGGGGAATGAAAAACTGTTTTTT. Protein sequence: CASSLWGRGNEKLFF.